These 8 T cell receptor beta chains were all obtained from the same sample, sequenced in a study of PD-1 blockade in classical Hodgkin lymphoma. The table came from immunoSEQ multiplex PCR; TCRdb's copy has only in-frame clones and leaves some out. This sample carries approximately 10,000 clones, 74% of them seen once, and the ten largest clones take less than 5%. Every patient was affected by relapse after autologous stem cell transplantation, while exposure to brentuximab vedotin was not uniform. It was by magnetic negative selection that CD4+ T cells were purified from thawed PBMCs. The sequenced sample was CD4+ T cells from blood, obtained at baseline. These receptors came from a human donor with classical Hodgkin lymphoma.

The V gene is TRBV25-1, the J gene TRBJ2-7; D may be TRBD1 (5 bases). The V gene lost 3 bases and the J gene lost 0 bases, with 12 bases spanning the gap. The V gene's germline CDR1 is MGHDK and CDR2 SYGVNS. This CDR3 contains 15 residues. CDR3 in amino acids: CASSDDRRASYEQYF. As DNA, the CDR3 is TGTGCCAGCAGTGATGATCGCAGGGCCTCCTACGAGCAGTACTTC.

The chain joins TRBV5-1 to TRBJ2-2; perhaps TRBD1 as D (5 bases). Germline CDR1 SGHRS, CDR2 YFSETQ. Trimming stripped 3 bases from V and 0 bases from J, with 9 bases between. This CDR3 spans 15 amino acids. The CDR3 here is CASSYQGSNTGELFF. The CDR3 nucleotides are TGCGCCAGCAGCTACCAGGGTTCGAACACCGGGGAGCTGTTTTTT. The whole variable domain, remainder taken from reference TRBV5-1 and TRBJ2-2, is KAGVTQTPRYLIKTRGQQVTLSCSPISGHRSVSWYQQTPGQGLQFLFEYFSETQRNKGNFPGRFSGRQFSNSRSEMNVSTLELGDSALYLCASSYQGSNTGELFFGEGSRLTVL.

The chain links TRBV7-9 to TRBJ2-1; TRBD2 aligns across 10 bases. V lost 5 bases and J lost 10; bases outside the gene matches: 8. The CDR3 runs 14 residues. Germline CDR1 reads SEHNR; CDR2 reads FQNEAQ (reference sequence). The CDR3 loop is CASSRAGGPAEQFF. The CDR3 DNA is TGTGCCAGCAGCCGAGCGGGAGGGCCGGCCGAGCAGTTCTTC.

This chain uses TRBV28 with TRBJ1-3; 9 bases are a match to TRBD1. J lost 4 bases, V lost 4 bases, and 14 bases had no gene match. The CDR3 covers 18 residues. CDR1 is MDHEN, CDR2 SYDVKM, per germline. The CDR3 sequence: CASSSFVGQGFSGNTIYF. The CDR3 DNA sequence: TGTGCCAGCAGTTCCTTCGTGGGACAGGGTTTCTCAGGAAACACCATATATTTT.

The rearrangement joins TRBV13 to TRBJ2-2, with 7 nucleotides matching TRBD2. Germline V lookup: CDR1 PRHDT, CDR2 FYEKMQ (reference sequence). CDR3 size: 19 residues. The junction had 12 bases not matched to a gene; V was cut back by 1 base and J by 1 base. CDR3 loop: CASSLAEYSSGLNTGELFF. CDR3 in DNA: TGTGCCAGCAGCTTAGCGGAGTATTCTAGCGGACTGAACACCGGGGAGCTGTTTTTT. The full variable domain, in which reference TRBV13 and TRBJ2-2 provide the parts outside the CDR3, is AAGVIQSPRHLIKEKRETATLKCYPIPRHDTVYWYQQGPGQDPQFLISFYEKMQSDKGSIPDRFSAQQFSDYHSELNMSSLELGDSALYFCASSLAEYSSGLNTGELFFGEGSRLTVL.

The chain carries TRBV5-4 and TRBJ1-2; 7 positions agree with TRBD1. Unmatched junction bases numbered 2, after V lost 7 bases and J lost 2 bases. Germline CDR1 reads SGHNT; CDR2 reads YYREEE (reference sequence). This CDR3 has 12 amino acids. In DNA, the CDR3 is TGTGCCAGCTCGGGACAGAACTATGGCTACACCTTC. Translated: CASSGQNYGYTF.

The chain employs TRBV5-4 and TRBJ2-5; TRBD1 is a possible D gene (6 bases). Germline CDR1 reads SGHNT; CDR2 reads YYREEE (reference sequence). The CDR3 consists of 13 residues. Deletions cut 4 bases from V and 2 bases from J, with 9 bases between. The CDR3 DNA sequence: TGTGCCAGCAGCCCCACAGGGCAAGAGACCCAGTACTTC. The encoded protein is CASSPTGQETQYF.

This clone was found once. CDR3 coding DNA: TGTGCCAGCAGCTTCGGGACAGGGCTCTACGAGCAGTACTTC. It encodes CASSFGTGLYEQYF. J is TRBJ2-7 and V is TRBV7-8, with 9 bases lining up with TRBD1. The CDR3 has 14 amino acids. V dropped 3 bases and J dropped 3; count of bases not matched to a gene: 3. Looked up from germline, CDR1 is SGHVS and CDR2 is FQNEAQ.